The rows below give T cell receptor beta chains drawn from one sample of a study of cytomegalovirus exposure and HLA in healthy donors. The method was immunoSEQ multiplex PCR; TCRdb's version includes in-frame clones alone and lacks a portion of them. The sample lists roughly 150,000 clones; 55% to 70% were seen once. The sequenced sample was PBMCs. The receptors shown here come from a woman in her 30s in good health and CMV-seropositive. Each CDR3 is given with its conserved first and last residue. D genes are given only for firm matches. For some rows the clone size is stated as once, few or many, or as a class when expanded; others skip it.

j_call: TRBJ2-4; clone_size: once; d_call: NA; v_call: TRBV9; cdr3_nt: TGTGCCAGCAGCGTAGTGCCGGGGAGAGAAGACATTCAGTACTTC; cdr3_aa: CASSVVPGREDIQYF
j_call: TRBJ1-4; clone_size: NA; d_call: NA; v_call: TRBV9; cdr3_nt: TGTGCCAGCAGTGAAACCGGGACTGATGAAAAACTGTTTTTT; cdr3_aa: CASSETGTDEKLFF
j_call: TRBJ1-3; clone_size: few; d_call: NA; v_call: TRBV7-2; cdr3_nt: TGTGCCAGCAGCCTCAGTCGTGACACCATATATTTT; cdr3_aa: CASSLSRDTIYF
j_call: TRBJ1-5; clone_size: NA; d_call: TRBD1; v_call: TRBV5-1; cdr3_nt: TGCGCCAGCAGCTCGGGACAGCCCAATCAGCCCCAGCATTTT; cdr3_aa: CASSSGQPNQPQHF
j_call: TRBJ1-6; clone_size: NA; d_call: NA; v_call: TRBV6-5; cdr3_nt: TGTGCCAGCAGTTATACAGGGCAGTATAATTCACCCCTCCACTTT; cdr3_aa: CASSYTGQYNSPLHF
j_call: TRBJ2-1; clone_size: NA; d_call: NA; v_call: TRBV6-6; cdr3_nt: TGTGCCAGCAGTTACTCTCCCGGGACTGGGGTAGGTGAGCAGTTCTTC; cdr3_aa: CASSYSPGTGVGEQFF
j_call: TRBJ2-5; clone_size: NA; d_call: NA; v_call: TRBV5-3; cdr3_nt: TGTGCCAGAAGCATACTTATAGTGCGGAGAGAGACCCAGTACTTC; cdr3_aa: CARSILIVRRETQYF
j_call: TRBJ2-2; clone_size: NA; d_call: NA; v_call: TRBV18; cdr3_nt: TGTGCCAGCTCACCAACACGGAACACCGGGGAGCTGTTTTTT; cdr3_aa: CASSPTRNTGELFF
j_call: TRBJ2-7; clone_size: NA; d_call: NA; v_call: TRBV30; cdr3_nt: TGTGCCTGGAGTGGGGCCTACGAGCAGTACTTC; cdr3_aa: CAWSGAYEQYF
j_call: TRBJ2-7; clone_size: NA; d_call: NA; v_call: TRBV6-6; cdr3_nt: TGTGCCAGCGCCTCTACCTACGAGCAGTACTTC; cdr3_aa: CASASTYEQYF
j_call: TRBJ1-5; clone_size: NA; d_call: NA; v_call: TRBV18; cdr3_nt: TGTGCCAGCTCACCCGCACAGTTCCATCAGCCCCAGCATTTT; cdr3_aa: CASSPAQFHQPQHF
j_call: TRBJ1-3; clone_size: NA; d_call: TRBD1; v_call: TRBV23-1; cdr3_nt: TGCGCCAGCAGTCAATCGGAGGTACTATCCATAACAGGGGACGGAAACACCATATATTTT; cdr3_aa: CASSQSEVLSITGDGNTIYF
j_call: TRBJ2-7; clone_size: NA; d_call: NA; v_call: TRBV7-2; cdr3_nt: TGTGCCAGCAGCTGGGCCGGTGACGAGCAGTACTTC; cdr3_aa: CASSWAGDEQYF
j_call: TRBJ2-7; clone_size: NA; d_call: TRBD1; v_call: TRBV15; cdr3_nt: TGTGCCACCAGCACCAACCCGGGACAGGGTTACTACGAGCAGTACTTC; cdr3_aa: CATSTNPGQGYYEQYF
j_call: TRBJ2-3; clone_size: NA; d_call: NA; v_call: TRBV15; cdr3_nt: TGTGCCACCAGCAGGCGGCGGGACGACACAGATACGCAGTATTTT; cdr3_aa: CATSRRRDDTDTQYF
j_call: TRBJ1-5; clone_size: once; d_call: NA; v_call: TRBV21-1; cdr3_nt: TGTGCCAGCAGCAAATACTACGGCCGGTGTGGGCAGCCCCAGCATTTT; cdr3_aa: CASSKYYGRCGQPQHF
j_call: TRBJ2-2; clone_size: NA; d_call: TRBD2; v_call: TRBV12-5; cdr3_nt: TGTGCTAGTGGTTTGGACGACCGACAGTCCGGAGAGGCTAGCGGGCCGAACACCGGGGAGCTGTTTTTT; cdr3_aa: CASGLDDRQSGEASGPNTGELFF
j_call: TRBJ2-1; clone_size: NA; d_call: NA; v_call: TRBV19; cdr3_nt: TGTGCCAGTAGTTCTCAGGGGATGAATGAGCAGTTCTTC; cdr3_aa: CASSSQGMNEQFF
j_call: TRBJ1-1; clone_size: few; d_call: TRBD1; v_call: TRBV18; cdr3_nt: TGTGCCAGCTCATTTACAGGGGCCTGGGACACTGAAGCTTTCTTT; cdr3_aa: CASSFTGAWDTEAFF
j_call: TRBJ2-3; clone_size: NA; d_call: TRBD1; v_call: TRBV9; cdr3_nt: TGTGCCAGCAGCGTAGAACAGGGGCTAAATACGCAGTATTTT; cdr3_aa: CASSVEQGLNTQYF
j_call: TRBJ1-2; clone_size: once; d_call: NA; v_call: TRBV18; cdr3_nt: TGTGCCAGCTCACCGGGGGCAGCTAACTATGGCTACACCTTC; cdr3_aa: CASSPGAANYGYTF
j_call: TRBJ1-6; clone_size: NA; d_call: NA; v_call: TRBV5-6; cdr3_nt: TGTGCCAGCAGTTTGCGGGGGGTCTATAATTCACCCCTCCACTTT; cdr3_aa: CASSLRGVYNSPLHF
j_call: TRBJ1-2; clone_size: once; d_call: NA; v_call: TRBV2; cdr3_nt: TGCGCCAGCAGTGAAGGCCCCACCCCTATCTTC; cdr3_aa: CASSEGPTPIF
j_call: TRBJ1-6; clone_size: many; d_call: TRBD1; v_call: TRBV6-6; cdr3_nt: TGTGCCAGCAGTTACCCCGACCACAGGGGTAATTCACCCCTCCACTTT; cdr3_aa: CASSYPDHRGNSPLHF
j_call: TRBJ2-4; clone_size: NA; d_call: NA; v_call: TRBV28; cdr3_nt: TGTGCCAGCAGCTCCCAGGGGATAGCCAAAAACATTCAGTACTTC; cdr3_aa: CASSSQGIAKNIQYF
j_call: TRBJ1-1; clone_size: NA; d_call: NA; v_call: TRBV19; cdr3_nt: TGTGCCAGTAGCAAAGCGGGGACGAACACTGAAGCTTTCTTT; cdr3_aa: CASSKAGTNTEAFF
j_call: TRBJ1-1; clone_size: once; d_call: TRBD1; v_call: TRBV23-1; cdr3_nt: TGCGCCAGCAGTCCAGGACAGGGGGCCTACGGGGGGACTGAAGCTTTCTTT; cdr3_aa: CASSPGQGAYGGTEAFF
j_call: TRBJ2-5; clone_size: NA; d_call: TRBD1; v_call: TRBV7-9; cdr3_nt: TGTGCCAGCAGCTTATCCCCCGGACAGGGGAGAGAGACCCAGTACTTC; cdr3_aa: CASSLSPGQGRETQYF
j_call: TRBJ2-3; clone_size: NA; d_call: NA; v_call: TRBV30; cdr3_nt: TGTGCCTGGAGTGCACAGAGAGTAGATACGCAGTATTTT; cdr3_aa: CAWSAQRVDTQYF
j_call: TRBJ2-1; clone_size: NA; d_call: TRBD1; v_call: TRBV30; cdr3_nt: TGTGCCTGGAGTCAGGGGGCCCCTAGCTCCTACAATGAGCAGTTCTTC; cdr3_aa: CAWSQGAPSSYNEQFF
j_call: TRBJ1-5; clone_size: NA; d_call: NA; v_call: TRBV5-1; cdr3_nt: TGCGCCAGCAGCCCCGGACAGAGCAATCAGCCCCAGCATTTT; cdr3_aa: CASSPGQSNQPQHF
j_call: TRBJ1-2; clone_size: NA; d_call: TRBD1; v_call: TRBV27; cdr3_nt: TGTGCCAGCAGTCCAAGCAGGGGGGATAACTATGGCTACACCTTC; cdr3_aa: CASSPSRGDNYGYTF
j_call: TRBJ1-1; clone_size: NA; d_call: NA; v_call: TRBV7-9; cdr3_nt: TGTGCCAGCAGCACCACGGGGGGGTCGGGGGGGAACACTGAAGCTTTCTTT; cdr3_aa: CASSTTGGSGGNTEAFF
j_call: TRBJ1-2; clone_size: few; d_call: TRBD1; v_call: TRBV19; cdr3_nt: TGTGCCAGTAGTATCGGGGCAGGGGGTAACTATGGCTACACCTTC; cdr3_aa: CASSIGAGGNYGYTF
j_call: TRBJ2-6; clone_size: NA; d_call: NA; v_call: TRBV29-1; cdr3_nt: TGCAGCGTTGAGAGTCGCTTAACTGGGGCCAACGTCCTGACTTTC; cdr3_aa: CSVESRLTGANVLTF
j_call: TRBJ2-5; clone_size: NA; d_call: NA; v_call: TRBV5-4; cdr3_nt: TGTGCCAGCAGTTCAACTGTACAAGAGACCCAGTACTTC; cdr3_aa: CASSSTVQETQYF
j_call: TRBJ1-5; clone_size: NA; d_call: NA; v_call: TRBV28; cdr3_nt: TGTGCCAGCAGTTCGGTCCCCGGGTATAGCAATCAGCCCCAGCATTTT; cdr3_aa: CASSSVPGYSNQPQHF
j_call: TRBJ1-2; clone_size: NA; d_call: TRBD1; v_call: TRBV4-1; cdr3_nt: TGCGCCAGCAGCCAAGGGACAGGGGGCGCCTATGGCTACACCTTC; cdr3_aa: CASSQGTGGAYGYTF
j_call: TRBJ1-2; clone_size: NA; d_call: NA; v_call: TRBV2; cdr3_nt: TGTGCCAGCAGTGGCAGGAGGGACTATGGCTACACCTTC; cdr3_aa: CASSGRRDYGYTF
j_call: TRBJ1-5; clone_size: NA; d_call: TRBD1; v_call: TRBV25-1; cdr3_nt: TGTGCCAGCAGTGACTCTCAGGACAGGAGAAGCAATCAGCCCCAGCATTTT; cdr3_aa: CASSDSQDRRSNQPQHF
j_call: TRBJ2-2; clone_size: NA; d_call: NA; v_call: TRBV4-1; cdr3_nt: TGCGCCAGCAGCCATCAAGGACAGTCGAACACCGGGGAGCTGTTTTTT; cdr3_aa: CASSHQGQSNTGELFF
j_call: TRBJ1-2; clone_size: few; d_call: TRBD1; v_call: TRBV18; cdr3_nt: TGTGCCAGCTCACCCAGGGACAGGGACTATGGCTACACCTTC; cdr3_aa: CASSPRDRDYGYTF
j_call: TRBJ2-7; clone_size: NA; d_call: TRBD1; v_call: TRBV10-3; cdr3_nt: TGTGCCACCGTTTCCGGGACAGGGGGAACCTACGAGCAGTACTTC; cdr3_aa: CATVSGTGGTYEQYF
j_call: TRBJ1-2; clone_size: NA; d_call: NA; v_call: TRBV15; cdr3_nt: TGTGCCACCAGCAGAGATCCTGGGGCAGCTTATGGCTACACCTTC; cdr3_aa: CATSRDPGAAYGYTF
j_call: TRBJ2-5; clone_size: few; d_call: NA; v_call: TRBV5-1; cdr3_nt: TGCGCCAGCAGCCCTGGGTGGGGAGGCCGGCAAGAGACCCAGTACTTC; cdr3_aa: CASSPGWGGRQETQYF
j_call: TRBJ1-2; clone_size: NA; d_call: TRBD1; v_call: TRBV4-1; cdr3_nt: TGCGCCAGCAGCCAACCTCGGACAGGGGTTGGCTATGGCTACACCTTC; cdr3_aa: CASSQPRTGVGYGYTF
j_call: TRBJ2-3; clone_size: NA; d_call: TRBD1; v_call: TRBV2; cdr3_nt: TGTGCCAGCAGTGAAGGGACAGGGGGCACAGATACGCAGTATTTT; cdr3_aa: CASSEGTGGTDTQYF
j_call: TRBJ1-5; clone_size: NA; d_call: NA; v_call: TRBV30; cdr3_nt: TGTGCCTGGAGTGTAGATGGAGGGCTCAATCAGCCCCAGCATTTT; cdr3_aa: CAWSVDGGLNQPQHF
j_call: TRBJ1-5; clone_size: NA; d_call: NA; v_call: TRBV27; cdr3_nt: TGTGCCAGCAGTACGACAATTAACTCCAATCAGCCCCAGCATTTT; cdr3_aa: CASSTTINSNQPQHF
j_call: TRBJ2-5; clone_size: once; d_call: NA; v_call: TRBV5-1; cdr3_nt: TGCGCCAGCAGCGGACACATTCAAGAGACCCAGTACTTC; cdr3_aa: CASSGHIQETQYF
j_call: TRBJ2-7; clone_size: few; d_call: NA; v_call: TRBV5-1; cdr3_nt: TGCGCCAGCCGGGGGAACCTGAACTCCTACGAGCAGTACTTC; cdr3_aa: CASRGNLNSYEQYF
j_call: TRBJ1-2; clone_size: few; d_call: TRBD1; v_call: TRBV4-1; cdr3_nt: TGCGCCAGCAGCCAAGTAGGACAGGGTCATGGCTACACCTTC; cdr3_aa: CASSQVGQGHGYTF
j_call: TRBJ1-1; clone_size: NA; d_call: NA; v_call: TRBV6-5; cdr3_nt: TGTGCCAGCAGTTACTTTATCTCCGGGACATCTGAAGCTTTCTTT; cdr3_aa: CASSYFISGTSEAFF
j_call: TRBJ1-4; clone_size: NA; d_call: NA; v_call: TRBV23-1; cdr3_nt: TGCGCCAGCAGTCAATCATACCACTGTAATGAAAAACTGTTTTTT; cdr3_aa: CASSQSYHCNEKLFF
j_call: TRBJ2-1; clone_size: once; d_call: TRBD2; v_call: TRBV5-4; cdr3_nt: TGTGCCAGCAGACACGGGACTAGCGGGATAAATGAGCAGTTCTTC; cdr3_aa: CASRHGTSGINEQFF
j_call: TRBJ2-7; clone_size: many; d_call: TRBD2; v_call: TRBV4-2; cdr3_nt: TGTGCCAGCAGCCAAGATGAGGGTAGCGGGAGTGACGAGCAGTACTTC; cdr3_aa: CASSQDEGSGSDEQYF
j_call: TRBJ1-4; clone_size: medium-sized; d_call: NA; v_call: TRBV2; cdr3_nt: TGTGCCAGCTCACCCCAGGGAGGCCGGGGTGAAAAACTGTTTTTT; cdr3_aa: CASSPQGGRGEKLFF